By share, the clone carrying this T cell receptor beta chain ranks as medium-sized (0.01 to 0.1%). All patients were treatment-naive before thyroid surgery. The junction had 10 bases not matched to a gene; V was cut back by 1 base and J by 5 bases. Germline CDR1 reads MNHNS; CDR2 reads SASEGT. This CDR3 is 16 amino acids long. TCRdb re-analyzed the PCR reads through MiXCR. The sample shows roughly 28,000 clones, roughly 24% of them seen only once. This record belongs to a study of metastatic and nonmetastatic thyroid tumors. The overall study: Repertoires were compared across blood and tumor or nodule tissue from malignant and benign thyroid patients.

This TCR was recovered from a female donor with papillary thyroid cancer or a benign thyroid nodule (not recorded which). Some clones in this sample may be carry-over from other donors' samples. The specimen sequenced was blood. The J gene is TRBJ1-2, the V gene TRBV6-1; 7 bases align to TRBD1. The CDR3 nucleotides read TGTGCCAGCAGTGAAGTGAGAGGACAGGTCGGATATGGCTACACCTTC. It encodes CASSEVRGQVGYGYTF.